One and the same sample provided the 17 T cell receptor beta chains below, sequenced in a study of cytomegalovirus exposure and HLA in healthy donors. Researchers ran the PCR with 60 Vbeta and 13 Jbeta primers. TCRdb's table, derived via immunoSEQ multiplex PCR, lists solely in-frame clones and lacks some. The top ten hold 0.71% of the sample, which has roughly 200,000 clones, over 70% seen once. What was sequenced was PBMCs. The receptors were gathered from a boy aged 2 to 9 in good health and CMV-seronegative.

This clone was seen only once. The V and J genes are TRBV30 and TRBJ2-7; no firm D call. Looked up from germline, CDR1 is GTSNPN and CDR2 is SVGIG (reference sequence). Trimming shortened V by 1 base and J by 7 bases, and 11 bases separated the two germline ends. The CDR3 totals 12 residues. The CDR3 bases are TGTGCCTGGAGTGCCCGCGACTGTGAGCAGTACTTC. Protein product: CAWSARDCEQYF.

The genes are TRBV28 and TRBJ2-7; D is uncertain. This CDR3 region has 13 residues. V gave up 3 bases and J gave up 1 base, with 7 bases separating them. Germline-derived CDR1 and CDR2 are MDHEN and SYDVKM. CDR3 nucleotides: TGTGCCAGCAGTTTTATCCTTTCCTACGAGCAGTACTTC. Amino acids: CASSFILSYEQYF.

The chain carries TRBV30 and TRBJ1-6; no definite D call. The ends were cut back, 1 base at V and 9 bases at J, with 7 bases in the middle. The CDR3 runs 12 residues. Germline V gene sequence: CDR1 GTSNPN, CDR2 SVGIG (reference sequence). Written as DNA, the CDR3 is TGTGCCTGGAGTGGTCGGGGTTCACCCCTCCACTTT. It yields the protein CAWSGRGSPLHF.

The CDR3 DNA is TGTGCCAGCAGCGAGGGAGCGGTTCTGACTTTC. This codes for CASSEGAVLTF. The rearrangement uses TRBV5-4 and TRBJ2-6, with D possibly being TRBD2 (5 bases). With 4 bases removed from V and 16 bases from J, the gap between germline ends came to 12 bases. CDR3 size: 11 residues. Germline V CDR1 and CDR2: SGHNT, YYREEE (reference sequence).

The chain joins TRBV7-3 to TRBJ2-5, with D possibly TRBD1 on 5 matching bases. CDR3 length equals 14 residues. The germline V gene has CDR1 SGHTA and CDR2 FQGTGA. The V and J ends lost 1 base and 5 bases respectively, with 11 bases between them. The CDR3 DNA sequence: TGTGCCAGCAGCTTAAGTGGGGCTGGGGAGACCCAGTACTTC. Translated: CASSLSGAGETQYF.

The chain joins TRBV27 to TRBJ2-2, with D perhaps TRBD1 (6 bases). Trimming cost V 7 bases and J 7 bases, with 19 bases left between them. This CDR3 has 15 residues. Germline loops: CDR1 MNHEY, CDR2 SMNVEV (reference sequence). The CDR3 spells CASTTGQIRIGELFF. The DNA for the CDR3 is TGTGCCAGCACCACAGGACAGATTCGCATCGGGGAGCTGTTTTTT.

The chain is built from TRBV27 and TRBJ2-2; D might be TRBD1 (7 bases). CDR1 is MNHEY and CDR2 is SMNVEV in the germline V gene (reference sequence). With 5 bases removed from V and 6 bases from J, the gap between germline ends came to 10 bases. This CDR3 contains 13 residues. CDR3 residues: CASSIRGAGELFF. In nucleotides, the CDR3 is TGTGCCAGCAGTATCAGGGGGGCCGGGGAGCTGTTTTTT.

The rearrangement uses TRBV5-1 and TRBJ2-7; 12 bases fit TRBD2. Germline lookup yields CDR1 SGHRS and CDR2 YFSETQ. The CDR3 runs 15 residues. V dropped 4 bases and J dropped 3; count of bases not matched to a gene: 5. The CDR3 bases are TGCGCCAGCAGCGCCTGGACTAGCGGGGACTACGAGCAGTACTTC. It specifies CASSAWTSGDYEQYF.

The rearrangement joins TRBV5-6 to TRBJ2-1; D not resolved. In germline, CDR1 is SGHDT, CDR2 YYEEEE. The V gene lost 0 bases and the J gene lost 6 bases, with 4 bases spanning the gap. The CDR3 runs to 12 residues. The CDR3 DNA sequence: TGTGCCAGCAGCTTGGCTACCAATGAGCAGTTCTTC. Translating it yields CASSLATNEQFF. Full variable domain (missing parts from reference TRBV5-6 and TRBJ2-1): DAGVTQSPTHLIKTRGQQVTLRCSPKSGHDTVSWYQQALGQGPQFIFQYYEEEERQRGNFPDRFSGHQFPNYSSELNVNALLLGDSALYLCASSLATNEQFFGPGTRLTVL.

The chain carries TRBV7-3 and TRBJ1-1; 8 positions match TRBD1. This CDR3 region has 16 residues. V lost 1 base and J lost 1; bases outside the gene matches: 5. The V gene's germline CDR1 is SGHTA and CDR2 FQGTGA. CDR3 DNA sequence: TGTGCCAGCAGCTTAATCGTCAGGGGGCAGAACACTGAAGCTTTCTTT. Residues: CASSLIVRGQNTEAFF.

Points on this clone: The sample has other DNA sequences that encode this CDR3 too. The chain has TRBV19 and TRBJ2-5, with D possibly matching TRBD2 (5 bases). Deletions cut 0 bases from V and 4 bases from J, with 6 bases between. This CDR3 has 13 amino acids. Germline CDR1 reads LNHDA; CDR2 reads SQIVND (reference sequence). This CDR3 reads CASSIDRGETQYF. The CDR3 DNA sequence: TGTGCCAGTAGTATAGATCGGGGAGAGACCCAGTACTTC.

This chain joins TRBV5-4 and TRBJ2-1, with TRBD2 matching 8 bases. The CDR3 runs 15 residues. J gave up 10 bases and V 4 bases, and 13 bases lay outside the gene matches. CDR1 is SGHNT and CDR2 is YYREEE in the germline V gene (reference sequence). The CDR3 sequence is CASSEKRESFREQFF. The CDR3 DNA follows: TGTGCCAGCAGCGAGAAGCGGGAGTCATTCAGGGAGCAGTTCTTC. Complete variable domain (other parts from reference TRBV5-4 and TRBJ2-1): ETGVTQSPTHLIKTRGQQVTLRCSSQSGHNTVSWYQQALGQGPQFIFQYYREEENGRGNFPPRFSGLQFPNYSSELNVNALELDDSALYLCASSEKRESFREQFFGPGTRLTVL.

J is TRBJ2-7 and V is TRBV4-2; D possibly corresponds to TRBD2 (6 bases). The ends were cut back, 0 bases at V and 0 bases at J, with 9 bases in the middle. Germline CDR1 is LGHNA and CDR2 is YNFKEQ. The CDR3 loop spans 15 amino acids. In nucleotides, the CDR3 is TGTGCCAGCAGCCAAGAGGCGGGGAGCTCCTACGAGCAGTACTTC. Its translation: CASSQEAGSSYEQYF.

CDR3 residues: CASSLSGGPLSDTQYF. The CDR3 DNA follows: TGTGCCAGCAGCTTAAGCGGGGGGCCTCTCTCAGATACGCAGTATTTT. This chain links TRBV11-2 with TRBJ2-3; 9 nucleotides match TRBD2. V lost 2 bases, J lost 4 bases, and 7 bases stayed unmatched. The V gene's germline CDR1 is SGHAT and CDR2 FQNNGV. The CDR3 is 16 residues long.

V gene TRBV6-5 combines with J gene TRBJ1-5; no clear D gene. Trimming removed 2 bases at V and 2 bases at J, with 13 bases between. The CDR3 covers 16 residues. Germline-derived CDR1 and CDR2 are MNHEY and SVGAGI. In nucleotides, the CDR3 is TGTGCCAGCAGTTACGAGGCCCTTGAACGCAATCAGCCCCAGCATTTT. Translation gives CASSYEALERNQPQHF.

This chain links TRBV4-2 with TRBJ2-2; 9 positions agree with TRBD2. CDR3 length: 17 amino acids. Losses at the gene ends were 1 base for V and 7 bases for J; bases not matched to a gene: 10. Germline CDR1 and CDR2: LGHNA and YNFKEQ. CDR3 nucleotides: TGTGCCAGCAGCCAAGGTTCAAGCGGGGGGACTCACGGGGAGCTGTTTTTT. This encodes CASSQGSSGGTHGELFF.

This clone appeared once. The chain links TRBV19 to TRBJ1-1, with a weak D call TRBD1 (5 bases). Germline assignment: CDR1 LNHDA and CDR2 SQIVND (reference sequence). V lost 8 bases and J 5 bases, leaving 15 bases between the germline ends. The CDR3 is 13 amino acids. CDR3 region: CASLEGKGTEAFF. DNA for the CDR3: TGTGCCAGTCTGGAGGGGAAGGGGACTGAAGCTTTCTTT.